The rows below give T cell receptor beta chains drawn from one sample of a study of control samples from healthy donors and cancer patients. Measured with immunoSEQ multiplex PCR; TCRdb has only the in-frame clones, and not every one. This sample yields some 97,000 clones, of which about 90% are seen a single time; roughly 18% belongs to the top ten. Sequencing was performed on blood. These receptor sequences come from a woman aged 45-65 years in good health. Both conserved end residues are part of each CDR3.

CDR3 length	V gene	J gene	CDR3 protein
14	TRBV27	TRBJ1-1	CASSPVLAGTAAFF
15	TRBV5-4	TRBJ2-7	CASSFVQGAGGEQYF
15	TRBV23-1	TRBJ2-2	CASSQSRGSTGELFF
15	TRBV6-6	TRBJ1-6	CASSRGTGGNSPLHF
13	TRBV4-1	TRBJ2-3	CASSPSNSDTQYF
15	TRBV2	TRBJ2-3	CASIFGAGGPDTQYF
15	TRBV7-2	TRBJ1-2	CASSLAGGANYGYTF
15	TRBV5-6	TRBJ2-5	CASSLSAGGRETQYF
14	TRBV7-2	TRBJ2-5	CASSLYGFQETQYF
15	TRBV12-5	TRBJ2-1	CASGSGLGVIDEQFF
13	TRBV18	TRBJ2-5	CASSPGLQETQYF
15	TRBV7-9	TRBJ1-2	CASSAPGSANYGYTF
13	TRBV29-1	TRBJ2-7	CSVGRDRGSEQYF
14	TRBV7-3	TRBJ1-1	CASSPNGGGTEAFF
14	TRBV3-1/TRBV3-2	TRBJ1-2	CASSRLSGTLSYTF
15	TRBV5-1	TRBJ2-3	CASSFQGGATDTQYF
15	TRBV28	TRBJ2-2	CAGARAWGSTGELFF
14	TRBV19	TRBJ2-7	CASSLRDGTYEQYF
14	TRBV7-9	TRBJ1-1	CASSLTTMNTEAFF
13	TRBV2	TRBJ2-7	CAGTVGDSYEQYF
14	TRBV19	TRBJ2-2	CASIQDRNTGELFF
12	TRBV12-3/TRBV12-4	TRBJ1-4	CASGRDLDGLFF
15	TRBV25-1	TRBJ1-2	CASSPPGQGSYGYTF
14	TRBV6-2/TRBV6-3	TRBJ2-7	CASSPWGGSYEQYF
16	TRBV5-1	TRBJ2-3	CASSLQGGGSTDTQYF
13	TRBV19	TRBJ1-1	CATRGTGVLEAFF
12	TRBV21-1	TRBJ2-3	CASSYRTDTQYF
19	TRBV27	TRBJ1-2	CASSSRGVVVGRQGYGYTF
19	TRBV7-3	TRBJ2-6	CASSFEPGQGFSGANVLTF
17	TRBV21-1	TRBJ2-5	CASSKGVEGGRGETQYF
17	TRBV21-1	TRBJ1-4	CASSKDPEQATNEKLFF
13	TRBV19	TRBJ1-5	CACSGGWGQPQHF
14	TRBV7-2	TRBJ1-1	CASSLKSSGTEAFF
14	TRBV13	TRBJ2-5	CASSRAQNQETQYF
17	TRBV18	TRBJ2-3	CASSAGLAGIRSDTQYF
12	TRBV7-3	TRBJ2-2	CASRREAGELFF
14	TRBV2	TRBJ1-6	CASSGSSMNSPLHF
12	TRBV12-5	TRBJ2-1	CASGYERNEQFF
15	TRBV7-6	TRBJ1-3	CASSPGTSSGNTIYF
15	TRBV5-1	TRBJ2-5	CATGGLAGGGKTQYF
17	TRBV18	TRBJ2-3	CASSPLSLAGTTDTQYF
13	TRBV28	TRBJ2-7	CASNGQEIYEQYF
15	TRBV9	TRBJ1-3	CASSAQVLSGNTIYF
11	TRBV12-3/TRBV12-4	TRBJ2-3	CASSFFDTQYF
17	TRBV7-9	TRBJ1-3	CASSPGADSRYGNTIYF
15	TRBV19	TRBJ2-3	CASRIAGGSTDTQYF
18	TRBV10-3	TRBJ2-3	CAISDPSSLAGITDTQYF
12	TRBV10-1	TRBJ2-3	CASSDRTDTQYF
17	TRBV12-5	TRBJ1-1	CASGLVGYRRSNTEAFF
15	TRBV9	TRBJ1-1	CASSVAGGRGTEAFF
13	TRBV2	TRBJ1-2	CASSVQQNYGYTF
14	TRBV9	TRBJ1-5	CASSAGQTYQPQHF
14	TRBV5-4	TRBJ1-5	CASSSRGDNQPQHF